These 13 T cell receptor beta chains share one sample of origin, sequenced in a study of blood T cell repertoires in COVID-19. Repertoires were generated with immunoSEQ multiplex PCR, while TCRdb's copy carries only in-frame clones and drops some. The table lists approximately 76,000 clones, about four fifths of them singletons, with approximately 39% in the top ten. What was sequenced was peripheral blood. All receptors derive from an elderly man with active or convalescent COVID-19.

This chain links TRBV18 with TRBJ2-2; TRBD1 agrees at 7 bases. CDR3 size: 16 residues. Germline loops: CDR1 KGHSH, CDR2 LQKENI. Trimming took 2 bases from V and 2 from J; bases not matched to a gene: 5. CDR3 residues: CASSPGTATNTGELFF. The CDR3 coding sequence is TGTGCCAGCTCACCAGGGACAGCCACTAACACCGGGGAGCTGTTTTTT.

V is TRBV7-3 and J is TRBJ2-1, with D perhaps TRBD2 (6 bases). The CDR3 spans 14 residues. The V gene's germline CDR1 is SGHTA and CDR2 FQGTGA. The ends were cut back, 2 bases at V and 2 bases at J, with 7 bases in the middle. The chain's CDR3 is CASSLSGAYNEQFF. The CDR3 nucleotides read TGTGCCAGCAGCTTATCGGGGGCCTACAATGAGCAGTTCTTC.

The chain is built from TRBV18 and TRBJ1-2, with D unclear. The CDR3 loop spans 13 amino acids. V was trimmed by 1 base and J by 5 bases, leaving 8 bases between them. CDR1 is KGHSH, CDR2 LQKENI, per germline. In nucleotides, the CDR3 is TGTGCCAGCTCACCACGGAGGGATTATGGCTACACCTTC. Translation: CASSPRRDYGYTF.

V gene TRBV30 combines with J gene TRBJ1-1; no clear D. Germline V lookup: CDR1 GTSNPN, CDR2 SVGIG (reference sequence). Deletions cut 2 bases from V and 2 bases from J, with 12 bases between. The CDR3 contains 14 residues. The CDR3: CAWSFLRGNTEAFF. The DNA of the CDR3 is TGTGCCTGGAGTTTCTTACGGGGAAACACTGAAGCTTTCTTT.

The CDR3 bases are TGTGCCAGCAGCTCCTCCGGGACTATCGAGCAGTACTTC. Protein sequence: CASSSSGTIEQYF. The rearrangement uses TRBV5-5 and TRBJ2-7, with 7 bases aligning to TRBD2. Trimming took 3 bases from V and 6 from J; bases not matched to a gene: 6. The CDR3 spans 13 residues. Per the germline V gene, CDR1 is SGHKS and CDR2 is YYEKEE (reference sequence).

CDR3 bases: TGTGCCAGCAGTTTAGTTCTAGGAAACATTCAGTACTTC. Protein sequence: CASSLVLGNIQYF. This chain joins TRBV12-3 or TRBV12-4 and TRBJ2-4; D is unresolved. The CDR3 is 13 residues long. V was pared by 1 base and J by 6 bases, with 7 bases between.

CDR3: CASSQGRVNNEQFF. The DNA for the CDR3 is TGCGCCAGCAGCCAAGGGCGGGTAAACAATGAGCAGTTCTTC. The genes are TRBV4-3 and TRBJ2-1, with a weak D call TRBD2 (5 bases). The CDR3 contains 14 residues. Germline loops: CDR1 LGHNA, CDR2 YSLEER. Deletions cut 1 base from V and 5 bases from J, with 9 bases between.

The chain recombines TRBV19 with TRBJ1-2; 7 nucleotides align to TRBD1. This CDR3 spans 14 amino acids. The germline V gene encodes CDR1 LNHDA and CDR2 SQIVND (reference sequence). J gave up 3 bases and V 4 bases, and 5 bases lay outside the gene matches. The CDR3, as DNA: TGTGCCAGTAGTAGAGGACAGGTCTACTATGGCTACACCTTC. Translation: CASSRGQVYYGYTF.

This chain joins TRBV6-5 and TRBJ2-1; TRBD1 aligns across 10 bases. Germline values: CDR1 MNHEY, CDR2 SVGAGI. The CDR3 loop spans 12 amino acids. Germline trimming cut 6 bases from V and 9 bases from J; bases unmatched to any gene: 2. The CDR3 region has the DNA TGTGCCAGCAGCCGGGACAGGGGTGAGCAGTTCTTC. Translating gives CASSRDRGEQFF.

This clone has only a few counts. V usage is TRBV27 and J usage is TRBJ1-1; TRBD1 aligns across 8 bases. CDR3 length: 16 amino acids. Losses at the gene ends were 4 bases for V and 3 bases for J; bases not matched to a gene: 10. Germline CDR1 reads MNHEY; CDR2 reads SMNVEV (reference sequence). In nucleotides, the CDR3 is TGTGCCAGCAGTTCAGGACAGGGACGGGGGGACACTGAAGCTTTCTTT. Its protein product is CASSSGQGRGDTEAFF.

This chain joins TRBV18 and TRBJ1-1; tentative D call: TRBD1 (6 bases). With 3 bases removed from V and 3 bases from J, the gap between germline ends came to 14 bases. This CDR3 region has 15 residues. The germline V gene encodes CDR1 KGHSH and CDR2 LQKENI. The CDR3 DNA sequence: TGTGCCAGCTCACCGGGACATGGCGGAGACACTGAAGCTTTCTTT. This gives the protein CASSPGHGGDTEAFF.

This sequence joins TRBV3-1 (or the pseudogene TRBV3-2) and TRBJ2-7, with D possibly matching TRBD2 (7 bases). The CDR3 loop spans 15 amino acids. Trimming removed 5 bases from V and 6 bases from J, with 20 bases in between. Germline-derived CDR1 and CDR2 are LGHDT and YNNKEL (reference sequence). The CDR3 DNA sequence: TGTGCCAGCAGCTTGGGGGGGGCCCTTCTACTCGAGCAGTACTTC. Its protein product is CASSLGGALLLEQYF.

The chain uses TRBV6-5 and TRBJ1-2; 8 positions match TRBD1. The CDR3 sequence is 13 residues long. V shed 6 bases and J 8 bases; nucleotides not matched to a gene: 8. From germline, CDR1 is MNHEY and CDR2 SVGAGI. The CDR3 reads CASSLDRGRGYTF. CDR3 coding DNA: TGTGCCAGCAGCTTAGACAGGGGCCGCGGCTACACCTTC.